In this sample, the clone carrying this T cell receptor beta chain turned up many times. This specimen belongs to a study of molecular identifiers for immune sequencing clone quantification. Via MiXCR, TCRdb re-called the PCR reads, giving one row per CDR3 protein. This table holds 62,000 or so distinct CDR3 sequences, 15% to 20% found once. CDR3 size: 15 residues. The germline gives CDR1 MNHEY, CDR2 SMNVEV (reference sequence). With 6 bases removed from V and 0 bases from J, the gap between germline ends came to 11 bases. The chain employs TRBV27 and TRBJ1-4; D is unclear. The material sequenced was naive CD8+ T cells from blood, with Jurkat cell RNA spiked in. Subset specified: FACS-sorted CD8+CD4-CCR7+CD45RA+ naive T cells. The receptor was derived from a human donor in good health. Some libraries in this study had Jurkat cell RNA spiked in. The CDR3 DNA sequence: TGTGCCAGCAGCTCCAAGGGTGCAACTAATGAAAAACTGTTTTTT. Residues: CASSSKGATNEKLFF.